This paragraph covers one T cell receptor beta chain sequence. A J-beta primer mix and a sample-barcoded 5' primer were used in a second PCR of about 6 to 12 cycles. TCRdb reprocessed the 5' RACE reads via MiXCR and lists one record per CDR3 protein. The profile covers about 1.6 million distinct CDR3 sequences, with 30% to 40% appearing a single time and approximately 11% taken by the ten largest. The CDR3 loop spans 17 amino acids. V lost 2 bases, J lost 1 base, and 15 bases lay in between. The data were obtained in a study of blood T cells in healthy people across ages. About the study: Per two T cells, about one barcoded beta molecule was captured through template switching.

This clonotype was sampled from a young woman in good health. The chain couples TRBV12-3 or TRBV12-4 to TRBJ1-5, with unresolved D. Source material: blood. CDR3 protein: CASSLNLGTASNQPQHF. DNA for the CDR3: TGTGCCAGCAGTTTAAATCTGGGAACGGCGAGCAATCAGCCCCAGCATTTT.